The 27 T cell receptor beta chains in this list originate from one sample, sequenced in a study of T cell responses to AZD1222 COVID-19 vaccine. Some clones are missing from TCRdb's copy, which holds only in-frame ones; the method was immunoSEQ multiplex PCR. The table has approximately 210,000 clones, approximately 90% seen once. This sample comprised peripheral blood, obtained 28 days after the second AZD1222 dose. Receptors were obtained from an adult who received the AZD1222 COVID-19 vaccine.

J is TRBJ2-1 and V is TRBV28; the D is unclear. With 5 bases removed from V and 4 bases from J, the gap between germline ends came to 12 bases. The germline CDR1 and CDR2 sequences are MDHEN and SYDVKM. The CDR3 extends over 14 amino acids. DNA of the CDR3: TGTGCCAGCAGTCCCCTAGGGTATTACAATGAGCAGTTCTTC. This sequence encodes CASSPLGYYNEQFF.

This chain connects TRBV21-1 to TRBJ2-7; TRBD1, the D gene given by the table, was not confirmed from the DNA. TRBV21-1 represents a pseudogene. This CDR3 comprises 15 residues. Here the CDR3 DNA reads TGTGCCAGCTGGGAAGGGGGAGTCCTAACCCACGAGCAGTACTTC. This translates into CASWEGGVLTHEQYF.

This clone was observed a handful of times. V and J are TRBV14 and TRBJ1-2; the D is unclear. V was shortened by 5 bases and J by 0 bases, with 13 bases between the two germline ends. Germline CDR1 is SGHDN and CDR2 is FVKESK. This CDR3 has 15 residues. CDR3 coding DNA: TGTGCCAGCAGCTCAATTCAAAACTCTAACTATGGCTACACCTTC. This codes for CASSSIQNSNYGYTF.

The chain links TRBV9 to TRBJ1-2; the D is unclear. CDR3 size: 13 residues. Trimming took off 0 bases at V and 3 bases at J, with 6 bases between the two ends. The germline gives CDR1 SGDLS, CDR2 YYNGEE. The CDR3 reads CASSVGGHYGYTF. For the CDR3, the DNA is TGTGCCAGCAGCGTAGGCGGTCACTATGGCTACACCTTC.

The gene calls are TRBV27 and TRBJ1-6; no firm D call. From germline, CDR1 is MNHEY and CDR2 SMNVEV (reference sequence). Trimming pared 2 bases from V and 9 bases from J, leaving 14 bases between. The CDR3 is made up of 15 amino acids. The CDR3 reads CASSLEGVGASPLHF. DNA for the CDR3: TGTGCCAGCAGTTTAGAGGGAGTGGGAGCTTCACCCCTCCACTTT.

The CDR3 nucleotides are TGTGCCAGCAGTTTATGGGGGTTGAACACTGAAGCTTTCTTT. Its protein is CASSLWGLNTEAFF. The V call is TRBV27, the J call TRBJ1-1; D perhaps matches TRBD1 (5 bases). Trimming left V 1 base short and J 0 bases short, with 6 bases between. Germline V gene lookup returns CDR1 MNHEY and CDR2 SMNVEV (reference sequence). The CDR3 spans 14 residues.

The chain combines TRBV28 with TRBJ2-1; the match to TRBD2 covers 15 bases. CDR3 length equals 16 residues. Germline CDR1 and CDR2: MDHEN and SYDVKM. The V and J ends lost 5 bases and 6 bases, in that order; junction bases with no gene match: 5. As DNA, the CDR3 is TGTGCCAGCAGTCCACCGGGACTAGCGGGAGGCAATGAGCAGTTCTTC. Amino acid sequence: CASSPPGLAGGNEQFF.

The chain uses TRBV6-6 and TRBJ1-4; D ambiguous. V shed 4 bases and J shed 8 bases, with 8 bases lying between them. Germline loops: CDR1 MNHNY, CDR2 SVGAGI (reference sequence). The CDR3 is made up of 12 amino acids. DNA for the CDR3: TGTGCCAGCAGTTTCCCCGGGGAAAAACTGTTTTTT. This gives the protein CASSFPGEKLFF.

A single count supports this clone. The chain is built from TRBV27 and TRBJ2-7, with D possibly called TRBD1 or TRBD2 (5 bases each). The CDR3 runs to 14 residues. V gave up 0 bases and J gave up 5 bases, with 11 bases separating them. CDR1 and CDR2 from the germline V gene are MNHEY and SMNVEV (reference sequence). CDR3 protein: CASSLSRAGHEQYF. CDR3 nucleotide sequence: TGTGCCAGCAGTTTATCGAGGGCAGGGCACGAGCAGTACTTC.

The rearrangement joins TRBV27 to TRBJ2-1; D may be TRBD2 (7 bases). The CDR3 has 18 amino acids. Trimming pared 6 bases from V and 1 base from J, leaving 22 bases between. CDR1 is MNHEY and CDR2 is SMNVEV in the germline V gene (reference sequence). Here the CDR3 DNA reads TGTGCCAGCAGCCCGTTGTCTAGGGGGGGAGTTTCCTACAATGAGCAGTTCTTC. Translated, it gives CASSPLSRGGVSYNEQFF.

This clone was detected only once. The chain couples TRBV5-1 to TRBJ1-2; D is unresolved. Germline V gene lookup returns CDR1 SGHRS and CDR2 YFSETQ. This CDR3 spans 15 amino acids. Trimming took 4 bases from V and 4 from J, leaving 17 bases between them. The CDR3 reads CASSADPGFGYGYTF. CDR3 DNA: TGCGCCAGCAGCGCCGACCCGGGGTTCGGCTATGGCTACACCTTC.

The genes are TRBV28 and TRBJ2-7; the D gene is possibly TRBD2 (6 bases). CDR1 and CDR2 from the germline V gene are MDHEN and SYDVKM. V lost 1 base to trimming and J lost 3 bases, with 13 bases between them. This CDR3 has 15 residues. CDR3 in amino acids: CASSLLGLEHYEQYF. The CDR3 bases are TGTGCCAGCAGTTTATTGGGACTGGAACACTACGAGCAGTACTTC.

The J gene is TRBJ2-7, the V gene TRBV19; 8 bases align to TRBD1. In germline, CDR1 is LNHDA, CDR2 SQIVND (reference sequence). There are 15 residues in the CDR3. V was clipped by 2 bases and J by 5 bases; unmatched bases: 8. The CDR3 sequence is CASSISGTGSDEQYF. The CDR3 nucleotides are TGTGCCAGTAGTATATCCGGGACAGGCTCAGACGAGCAGTACTTC. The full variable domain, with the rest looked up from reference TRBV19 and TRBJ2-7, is DGGITQSPKYLFRKEGQNVTLSCEQNLNHDAMYWYRQDPGQGLRLIYYSQIVNDFQKGDIAEGYSVSREKKESFPLTVTSAQKNPTAFYLCASSISGTGSDEQYFGPGTRLTVT.

The CDR3 coding sequence is TGCGCCAGCAGCCCGGGCCGAGCGGGGACCATGACGCAGTACTTC. Residues: CASSPGRAGTMTQYF. The rearrangement uses TRBV5-1 and TRBJ2-5; the match to TRBD2 covers 7 bases. Germline lookup yields CDR1 SGHRS and CDR2 YFSETQ. After removal of 4 bases from V and 11 bases from J, the junction contained 17 bases not matched to a gene. This CDR3 is 15 amino acids long.

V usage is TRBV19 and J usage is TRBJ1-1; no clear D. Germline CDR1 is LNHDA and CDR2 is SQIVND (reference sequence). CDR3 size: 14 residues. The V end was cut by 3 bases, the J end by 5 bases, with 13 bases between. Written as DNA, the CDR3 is TGTGCCAGTAGTATTGTGGCCCAAGGGACTGAAGCTTTCTTT. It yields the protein CASSIVAQGTEAFF.

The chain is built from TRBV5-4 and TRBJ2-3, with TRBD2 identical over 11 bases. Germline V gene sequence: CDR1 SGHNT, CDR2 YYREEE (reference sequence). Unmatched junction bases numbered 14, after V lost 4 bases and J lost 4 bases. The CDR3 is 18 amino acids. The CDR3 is CASSRGGSGRAVADTQYF. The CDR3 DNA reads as TGTGCCAGCAGCCGGGGGGGTAGCGGGAGGGCCGTAGCAGATACGCAGTATTTT.

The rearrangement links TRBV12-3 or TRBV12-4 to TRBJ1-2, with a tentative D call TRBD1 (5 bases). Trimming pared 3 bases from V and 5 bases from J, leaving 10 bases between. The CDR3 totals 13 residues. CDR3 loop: CASSLGERYGYTF. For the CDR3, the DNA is TGTGCCAGCAGTTTGGGGGAGCGGTATGGCTACACCTTC.

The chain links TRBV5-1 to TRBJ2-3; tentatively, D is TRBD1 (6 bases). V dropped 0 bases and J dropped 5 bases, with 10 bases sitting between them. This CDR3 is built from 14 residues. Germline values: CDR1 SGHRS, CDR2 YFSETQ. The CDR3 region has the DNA TGCGCCAGCAGCTTGGCACAGGGATTAGATACGCAGTATTTT. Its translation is CASSLAQGLDTQYF.

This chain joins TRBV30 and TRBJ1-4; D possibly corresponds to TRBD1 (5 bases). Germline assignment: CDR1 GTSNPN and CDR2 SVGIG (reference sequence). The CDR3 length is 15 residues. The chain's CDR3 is CARGGIGTPYEKLFF. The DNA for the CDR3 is TGTGCTCGCGGGGGAATCGGGACTCCTTATGAAAAACTGTTTTTT.

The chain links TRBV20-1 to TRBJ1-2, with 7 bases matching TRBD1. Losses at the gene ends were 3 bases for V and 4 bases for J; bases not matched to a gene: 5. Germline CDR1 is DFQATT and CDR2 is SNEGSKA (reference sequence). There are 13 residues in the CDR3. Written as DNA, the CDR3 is TGCAGTGCTAGTCGGACAGGCGGCTATGGCTACACCTTC. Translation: CSASRTGGYGYTF.

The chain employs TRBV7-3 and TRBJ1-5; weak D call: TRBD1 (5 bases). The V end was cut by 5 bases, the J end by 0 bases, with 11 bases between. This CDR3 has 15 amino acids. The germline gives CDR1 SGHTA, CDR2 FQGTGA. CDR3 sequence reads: CASSIDSNSNQPQHF. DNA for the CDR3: TGTGCCAGCAGCATTGACAGTAATAGCAATCAGCCCCAGCATTTT. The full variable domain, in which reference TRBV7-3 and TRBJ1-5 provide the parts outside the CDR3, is GAGVSQTPSNKVTEKGKYVELRCDPISGHTALYWYRQSLGQGPEFLIYFQGTGAADDSGLPNDRFFAVRPEGSVSTLKIQRTERGDSAVYLCASSIDSNSNQPQHFGDGTRLSIL.

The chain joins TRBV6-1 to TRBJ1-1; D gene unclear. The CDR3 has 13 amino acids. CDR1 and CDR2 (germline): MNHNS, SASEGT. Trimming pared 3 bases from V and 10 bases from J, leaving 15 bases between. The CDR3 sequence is CASSDSLSLLAFF. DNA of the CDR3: TGTGCCAGCAGTGATAGTTTAAGTTTGTTAGCTTTCTTT.

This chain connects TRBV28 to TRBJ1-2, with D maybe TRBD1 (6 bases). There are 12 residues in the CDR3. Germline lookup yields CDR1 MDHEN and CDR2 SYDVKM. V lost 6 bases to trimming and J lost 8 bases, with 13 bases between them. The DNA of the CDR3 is TGTGCCAGCAGGCCAGGGGCGAGAGGCTACACCTTC. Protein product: CASRPGARGYTF.

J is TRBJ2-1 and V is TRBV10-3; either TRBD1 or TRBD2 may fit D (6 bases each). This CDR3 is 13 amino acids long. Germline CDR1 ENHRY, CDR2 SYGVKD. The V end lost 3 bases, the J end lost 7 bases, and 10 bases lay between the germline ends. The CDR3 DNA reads TGTGCCATCAGTGATGGGGGGCGGAATGAGCAGTTCTTC. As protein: CAISDGGRNEQFF.

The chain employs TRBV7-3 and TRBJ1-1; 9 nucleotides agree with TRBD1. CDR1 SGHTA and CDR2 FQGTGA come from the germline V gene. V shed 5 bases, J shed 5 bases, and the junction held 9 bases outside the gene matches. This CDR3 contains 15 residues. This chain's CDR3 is CASSILQGAFTEAFF. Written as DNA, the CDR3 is TGTGCCAGCAGCATTTTACAGGGGGCTTTTACTGAAGCTTTCTTT.

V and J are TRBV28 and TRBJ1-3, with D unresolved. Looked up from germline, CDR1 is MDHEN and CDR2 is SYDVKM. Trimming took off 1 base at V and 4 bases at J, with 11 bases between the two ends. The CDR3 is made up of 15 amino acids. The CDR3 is CASSLSKLVGNTIYF. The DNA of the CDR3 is TGTGCCAGCAGTTTATCCAAGCTTGTAGGAAACACCATATATTTT. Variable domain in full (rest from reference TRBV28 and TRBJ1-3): DVKVTQSSRYLVKRTGEKVFLECVQDMDHENMFWYRQDPGLGLRLIYFSYDVKMKEKGDIPEGYSVSREKKERFSLILESASTNQTSMYLCASSLSKLVGNTIYFGEGSWLTVV.

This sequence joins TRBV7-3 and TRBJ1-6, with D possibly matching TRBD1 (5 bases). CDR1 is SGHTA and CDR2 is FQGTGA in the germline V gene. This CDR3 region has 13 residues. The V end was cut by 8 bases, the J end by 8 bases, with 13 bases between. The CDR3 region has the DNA TGTGCCAGCGCCGGGACGTACGATTCACCCCTCCACTTT. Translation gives CASAGTYDSPLHF.